The entry below gives a single T cell receptor (beta chain) sequence along with its context. This specimen comes from a study of shared clonotypes between healthy human individuals. The CDR3 runs 14 residues. V was shortened by 7 bases and J by 7 bases, with 16 bases between the two germline ends. Germline V gene lookup returns CDR1 SGHTA and CDR2 FQGNSA. Measured with immunoSEQ multiplex PCR; TCRdb has only the in-frame clones, and not every one. Among over a million clones listed, around 97% were seen once. The sequence derives from a man aged 25-45 years in good health. Sequenced input: naive CD4+ T cells sorted from blood. As to subset: CD45RA+ positively selected. V and J are TRBV7-2 and TRBJ2-2; maybe TRBD2 (6 bases). The CDR3 reads CASTAGPVVGELFF. The CDR3 DNA follows: TGTGCCAGCACCGCGGGGCCTGTGGTCGGGGAGCTGTTTTTT.